Listed below are T cell receptor beta chains from one sample, sequenced in a study of beta chain features in type 1 diabetes. Profiled with immunoSEQ multiplex PCR; TCRdb holds only in-frame clones, not every one. Here the sample spans approximately 100,000 clones, about two fifths being singletons. The material sequenced was stem cell memory CD4+ T cells from blood. The source of these receptors is a woman aged 18-30 years in good health. CDR3s include the opening cysteine and the closing phenylalanine or tryptophan. D genes are given only for firm matches. Not all rows give a size; the values are once, few, many and, for expanded clones, a class.

D	size	V	length	J	DNA	CDR3
TRBD2	NA	TRBV4-1	17	TRBJ2-1	TGCGCCAGCAGCTCCTATAGGACTAGCGGGCATTACAATGAGCAGTTCTTC	CASSSYRTSGHYNEQFF
TRBD1	once	TRBV2	12	TRBJ2-7	TGTGCCAGCAGGGACAGGGCGAACGAGCAGTACTTC	CASRDRANEQYF
NA	NA	TRBV14	14	TRBJ2-7	TGTGCCAGCAGCCAAAGGGAGGTTTCCTACGAGCAGTACTTC	CASSQREVSYEQYF
TRBD2	NA	TRBV27	14	TRBJ2-7	TGTGCCAGCAGTTTCTCCCTAGCGGGACACGAGCAGTACTTC	CASSFSLAGHEQYF
TRBD1	NA	TRBV6-1	15	TRBJ2-7	TGTGCCAGCAGTGATCCCGGGACAGTCTCCTACGAGCAGTACTTC	CASSDPGTVSYEQYF
TRBD1	NA	TRBV7-3	14	TRBJ2-1	TGTGCCAGCAGCTTCACAGGGGGCCAGGGTGAGCAGTTCTTC	CASSFTGGQGEQFF
NA	NA	TRBV2	14	TRBJ1-5	TGTGCCAGCAGTGAAGGGAGGCTAAATCAGCCCCAGCATTTT	CASSEGRLNQPQHF
NA	few	TRBV20-1	11	TRBJ1-1	TGCAGTGCCAAGCAGGGCCTTGAAGCTTTCTTT	CSAKQGLEAFF
NA	NA	TRBV7-2	13	TRBJ1-1	TGTGCCAGCAGCTTAGCCCGGAACACTGAAGCTTTCTTT	CASSLARNTEAFF
NA	NA	TRBV30	14	TRBJ1-2	TGTGCCTGGAGCTCGGCGGGGACTAACTATGGCTACACCTTC	CAWSSAGTNYGYTF
NA	few	TRBV7-9	14	TRBJ2-3	TGTGCCAGCAGCTTAGGCGTCACCACAGATACGCAGTATTTT	CASSLGVTTDTQYF
TRBD1	NA	TRBV29-1	14	TRBJ1-1	TGCAGCGTTGAAGAAGAGGGGGCTGGCACTGAAGCTTTCTTT	CSVEEEGAGTEAFF
TRBD2	NA	TRBV18	17	TRBJ2-3	TGTGCCAGCTCACAACTAGCGGGAGGGCCGTTGACAGATACGCAGTATTTT	CASSQLAGGPLTDTQYF
TRBD1	many	TRBV29-1	11	TRBJ2-7	TGCAGCGCAGGACAGGACTACGAGCAGTACTTC	CSAGQDYEQYF
NA	NA	TRBV29-1	12	TRBJ1-2	TGCAGCGTTCAGGACTCTAACTATGGCTACACCTTC	CSVQDSNYGYTF
TRBD1	NA	TRBV30	16	TRBJ1-1	TGTGCCTGGAGTGTACAGGGGGACAGGGGGCTCACTGAAGCTTTCTTT	CAWSVQGDRGLTEAFF
TRBD2	NA	TRBV9	15	TRBJ2-3	TGTGCCAGCAGCGTCGGGGGGGCAGGCACAGATACGCAGTATTTT	CASSVGGAGTDTQYF
NA	NA	TRBV5-1	16	TRBJ2-3	TGCGCCAGCAGCTTGCAGCCAGCGGGTGCGGGAGATACGCAGTATTTT	CASSLQPAGAGDTQYF
NA	NA	TRBV19	14	TRBJ2-5	TGTGCCAGTAGTATGAGTCGACAGGTAGAGACCCAGTACTTC	CASSMSRQVETQYF
NA	NA	TRBV7-8	14	TRBJ2-7	TGTGCCAGCAGCTTAGTACTAGCAGGGCGCGAGCAGTACTTC	CASSLVLAGREQYF
NA	NA	TRBV30	15	TRBJ2-7	TGTGCCTGGAGTGTAGGGACAACGATAAATTACGAGCAGTACTTC	CAWSVGTTINYEQYF
NA	NA	TRBV5-1	15	TRBJ2-3	TGCGCCAGCAGCTGGAGCGGGCTGGGAGCAGATACGCAGTATTTT	CASSWSGLGADTQYF
TRBD2	once	TRBV11-3	12	TRBJ2-1	TGTGCCAGCACGCTTTGGCTAGCGGGGCAGTTCTTC	CASTLWLAGQFF
NA	NA	TRBV4-2	17	TRBJ2-2	TGTGCCAGCAGCCAAGAAGGAGGAGGGAGGAACACCGGGGAGCTGTTTTTT	CASSQEGGGRNTGELFF
NA	once	TRBV28	13	TRBJ1-4	TGTGCCAGCAGTCCCGGGGATACAGAAAAACTGTTTTTT	CASSPGDTEKLFF
NA	few	TRBV10-3	15	TRBJ1-1	TGTGCCATCAGGTCCTCCGGGACACTGAACACTGAAGCTTTCTTT	CAIRSSGTLNTEAFF
TRBD1	NA	TRBV6-1	13	TRBJ1-2	TGTGCCAGCAGCCCGGGACAGGCTTATGGCTACACCTTC	CASSPGQAYGYTF
TRBD2	NA	TRBV18	14	TRBJ2-7	TGTGCCAGCTCACCAATTAGCGGGAGCGACGAGCAGTACTTC	CASSPISGSDEQYF
TRBD2	many	TRBV29-1	14	TRBJ2-5	TGCAGCGCGCGACTAGCGGGAAACCAAGAGACCCAGTACTTC	CSARLAGNQETQYF
NA	NA	TRBV5-1	14	TRBJ2-5	TGCGCCAGCAGCTTGGAACAGGCGCAAGAGACCCAGTACTTC	CASSLEQAQETQYF
NA	NA	TRBV6-5	15	TRBJ2-1	TGTGCCAGCAGTTACTCCCTAGACTCCTACAATGAGCAGTTCTTC	CASSYSLDSYNEQFF
NA	few	TRBV4-2	18	TRBJ2-5	TGTGCCAGCGGGACAACAGGGAGACTATGTACGTACCAAGAGACCCAGTACTTC	CASGTTGRLCTYQETQYF
NA	NA	TRBV27	17	TRBJ1-1	TGTGCCAGCAGTTCCAGTCCCGGGACATCGATCAACACTGAAGCTTTCTTT	CASSSSPGTSINTEAFF
TRBD2	few	TRBV28	12	TRBJ2-2	TGTGCCAGCACGGGGGGGCTCGGGGAGCTGTTTTTT	CASTGGLGELFF
TRBD2	NA	TRBV6-6	15	TRBJ2-1	TGTGCCAGCAGTTCAGTCCGGGAGGGCAAGAATGAGCAGTTCTTC	CASSSVREGKNEQFF
NA	few	TRBV18	14	TRBJ1-5	TGTGCCAGCTCACCACCGGGGGGGAATCAGCCCCAGCATTTT	CASSPPGGNQPQHF
NA	NA	TRBV30	16	TRBJ2-1	TGTGCCTGGAGTGTACCGTTGGGCGGGTTCCACAGCGAGCAGTTCTTC	CAWSVPLGGFHSEQFF
TRBD1	few	TRBV6-5	14	TRBJ1-2	TGTGCCAGCAGTCCGAGGACAGGCGAAGAAGGCTACACCTTC	CASSPRTGEEGYTF
NA	once	TRBV4-2	16	TRBJ2-7	TGTGCCAGCGGACCGCCCTTCGGTAGCGGACACTACGAGCAGTACTTC	CASGPPFGSGHYEQYF
TRBD1	few	TRBV15	16	TRBJ1-5	TGTGCCACCAGCACCCCGAGGACAGGGGACAATCAGCCCCAGCATTTT	CATSTPRTGDNQPQHF
TRBD2	few	TRBV29-1	15	TRBJ2-2	TGCAGCGTGGGGACTAGCGGGAGTACCTCCGGGGAGCTGTTTTTT	CSVGTSGSTSGELFF
NA	NA	TRBV25-1	15	TRBJ2-3	TGTGCCAGCAGTGTCGGAGGAGGGGTAGCAGATACGCAGTATTTT	CASSVGGGVADTQYF
NA	NA	TRBV29-1	12	TRBJ2-5	TGCAGCGTGGTAACTGGGCCGGAGACCCAGTACTTC	CSVVTGPETQYF
TRBD1	NA	TRBV7-9	14	TRBJ1-2	TGTGCCAGCAGCTGGGGACAGGGTAACTATGGCTACACCTTC	CASSWGQGNYGYTF
TRBD2	NA	TRBV5-6	15	TRBJ2-1	TGTGCCAGCAGTTTGGGACTAGCGAACAACAATGAGCAGTTCTTC	CASSLGLANNNEQFF
NA	NA	TRBV28	13	TRBJ2-7	TGTGCCAGCAGAGGACAGCTTTACTACGAGCAGTACTTC	CASRGQLYYEQYF
NA	few	TRBV28	16	TRBJ1-2	TGTGCCAGCAGTTCCCACTATCAACTTAATAACTATGGCTACACCTTC	CASSSHYQLNNYGYTF
NA	few	TRBV30	11	TRBJ1-1	TGTGCCTGGAGTCGGGGCACTGAAGCTTTCTTT	CAWSRGTEAFF
TRBD1	NA	TRBV15	18	TRBJ2-2	TGTGCCACCAGCAGACGTACCGTGGACAGGCTGGAAGCCGGGGAGCTGTTTTTT	CATSRRTVDRLEAGELFF
NA	NA	TRBV5-4	13	TRBJ1-1	NA	CASSFLWNTEAFF
TRBD1	NA	TRBV19	15	TRBJ1-5	TGTGCCAGTAGAACGACAGGGGCCGCTAACCAGCCCCAGCATTTT	CASRTTGAANQPQHF
TRBD1	NA	TRBV5-1	15	TRBJ1-5	TGCGCCAGCAGCGATGGACAGGGACTCGGGGGGCCCCAGCATTTT	CASSDGQGLGGPQHF
TRBD1	NA	TRBV7-6	14	TRBJ2-7	TGTGCCAGCAGCCCCCAGGGGGCCTTTTACGAGCAGTACTTC	CASSPQGAFYEQYF
NA	NA	TRBV6-1	17	TRBJ2-4	TGTGCCAGCAGTGCCCGACAGGGGAGGGGGGCCAAAAACATTCAGTACTTC	CASSARQGRGAKNIQYF
NA	NA	TRBV28	14	TRBJ1-4	TGTGCCAGCAGTTCACCTGGAGGTCGTGAAAAACTGTTTTTT	CASSSPGGREKLFF
NA	NA	TRBV6-1	15	TRBJ2-7	TGTGCCAGCAGTGATCTTCGACTTTATACCTACGAGCAGTACTTC	CASSDLRLYTYEQYF
NA	NA	TRBV6-5	14	TRBJ2-1	TGTGCCAGCAGTTACGGCAGGTCCTACAATGAGCAGTTCTTC	CASSYGRSYNEQFF
NA	NA	TRBV10-3	15	TRBJ1-3	TGTGCCATCAGCCCGACAGGCAACACTGGAAACACCATATATTTT	CAISPTGNTGNTIYF
TRBD2	NA	TRBV7-3	22	TRBJ2-1	TGTGCCAGCAGCTTAAAAATAAGTTTGGGGACTAGCGGGAGGGGGGCGCACAATGAGCAGTTCTTC	CASSLKISLGTSGRGAHNEQFF
TRBD2	NA	TRBV5-1	20	TRBJ2-1	TGCGCCAGCAGCAAGCCGGGACTAGCGGGAGGGCCAACCTTCCACAATGAGCAGTTCTTC	CASSKPGLAGGPTFHNEQFF